The 30 T cell receptor beta chains below all came from one sample that was sequenced in a study of quantifying T cell responses using KT2 cells. At the level of the study: TCR alpha and beta constant-region primers primed reverse transcription of RNA.

Each cDNA got a UMI-containing oligo ligated at its 3' end. An equimolar mix of RC1.1 and RC1.2 primed the beta chain across TRBC1 and TRBC2. TCRdb analysed the UMI-ligation and nested PCR reads with MiXCR anew, one entry per CDR3 protein. The sample records tens of thousands of distinct CDR3 sequences, 9% to 15% being singletons. Sequencing was carried out using PBMCs spiked with cells of the T cell clone KT2. Receptors were obtained from a human donor.

The J gene is TRBJ1-6, the V gene TRBV20-1; 8 positions agree with TRBD1. The CDR3 covers 14 residues. The V segment lost 0 bases and the J segment 9 bases; nucleotides outside the gene matches: 4. CDR1 is DFQATT, CDR2 SNEGSKA, per germline (reference sequence). CDR3 amino acids: CSARDQGASSPLHF. The DNA of the CDR3 is TGCAGTGCTAGAGATCAGGGGGCTAGTTCACCCCTCCACTTT.

This chain joins TRBV20-1 and TRBJ1-2; D not certain. The CDR3 is 14 residues long. V shed 0 bases and J shed 2 bases, with 10 bases lying between them. Germline loops: CDR1 DFQATT, CDR2 SNEGSKA (reference sequence). The CDR3 bases are TGCAGTGCTAGAGATTTGGCAAGGAACTATGGCTACACCTTC. Protein product: CSARDLARNYGYTF.

The V and J genes are TRBV12-3 or TRBV12-4 and TRBJ2-3, with 7 bases that match TRBD2. This CDR3 is 16 amino acids long. V was pared by 3 bases and J by 2 bases, with 8 bases of the junction left unmatched. In nucleotides, the CDR3 is TGTGCCAGCAGTTTCGGGCGGGGGATAAACACAGATACGCAGTATTTT. As protein: CASSFGRGINTDTQYF.

This clonotype was seen a few times. This sequence joins TRBV12-3 or TRBV12-4 and TRBJ1-5; D perhaps matches TRBD1 (6 bases). V was cut by 0 bases and J by 7 bases, with 16 bases left in between. CDR3 length: 16 residues. This CDR3 reads CASSLAGGGLGQPQHF. As DNA, the CDR3 is TGTGCCAGCAGTTTAGCGGGGGGGGGGCTGGGACAGCCCCAGCATTTT.

The genes are TRBV2 and TRBJ2-1; 8 bases are shared with TRBD2. Germline CDR1 and CDR2: SNHLY and FYNNEI. Trimming at V came to 6 bases and at J to 1 base, leaving 8 bases not matched to a gene. The CDR3 is 16 residues long. The CDR3 loop is CASRGYAGGSYNEQFF. CDR3 DNA sequence: TGTGCCAGCAGAGGATATGCGGGGGGTTCCTACAATGAGCAGTTCTTC.

J is TRBJ1-5 and V is TRBV6-2 or TRBV6-3; 12 bases align to TRBD1. The CDR3 contains 19 residues. Germline V CDR1 and CDR2: MNHEY, SVGEGT. The V and J ends lost 0 bases and 2 bases, in that order; junction bases with no gene match: 8. The CDR3 nucleotides are TGTGCCAGCAGTTACTCGGGACAGGGGGCGATAAAGCGCAATCAGCCCCAGCATTTT. Its protein product is CASSYSGQGAIKRNQPQHF.

This clonotype was seen ten or more times. V and J are TRBV20-1 and TRBJ1-2; tentative D call: TRBD1 (5 bases). Germline V CDR1 and CDR2: DFQATT, SNEGSKA (reference sequence). This CDR3 contains 11 residues. CDR3 DNA sequence: TGCAGGGGGGGGACGGCCTATGGCTACACCTTC. Translating it yields CRGGTAYGYTF.

This clonotype occurred many times. V is TRBV11-2 and J is TRBJ1-4, with no clear D. This CDR3 has 13 residues. The germline gives CDR1 SGHAT, CDR2 FQNNGV. Trimming shortened V by 5 bases and J by 4 bases, and 8 bases separated the two germline ends. CDR3: CASSPGLNEKLFF. CDR3 sequence (DNA): TGTGCCAGCAGCCCGGGCCTTAATGAAAAACTGTTTTTT.

On this clonotype: One junction end disagrees with the germline gene, perhaps due to a read error. The DNA for the CDR3 is TGCAGTGCTGAACCGGGACTAGCAAACTTC. Protein product: CSAEPGLANF. The chain joins TRBV20-1 to TRBJ2-5; 9 nucleotides align to TRBD2. The germline CDR1 and CDR2 sequences are DFQATT and SNEGSKA (reference sequence). The CDR3 is made up of 10 amino acids.

This sequence joins TRBV12-3 or TRBV12-4 and TRBJ1-1; D may be TRBD1 (5 bases). With 1 base removed from V and 5 bases from J, the gap between germline ends came to 11 bases. The CDR3 covers 14 residues. DNA for the CDR3: TGTGCCAGCAGTTTAGGGCCAGGGTATACTGAAGCTTTCTTT. Its protein is CASSLGPGYTEAFF.

This clonotype was recorded at least ten times. The chain joins TRBV12-3 or TRBV12-4 to TRBJ1-1; 10 positions match TRBD1. The CDR3 extends over 15 amino acids. The trim removed 1 base at V and 5 bases at J, leaving 4 bases unmatched. The CDR3 spells CASSLGGTGATEAFF. In DNA form, the CDR3 reads TGTGCCAGCAGTTTAGGCGGGACAGGGGCGACTGAAGCTTTCTTT.

A few counts support this clonotype. V usage is TRBV20-1 and J usage is TRBJ2-5, with no clear D. Germline V gives CDR1 DFQATT, CDR2 SNEGSKA (reference sequence). V dropped 2 bases and J dropped 1 base, with 11 bases sitting between them. The CDR3 consists of 14 residues. As DNA, the CDR3 is TGCAGTGCTAGAATTGGCGTATTCCAAGAGACCCAGTACTTC. It yields the protein CSARIGVFQETQYF.

This clonotype was seen a few times. V gene TRBV27 combines with J gene TRBJ1-1; no clear D gene. The CDR3 runs to 15 residues. The V end lost 6 bases, the J end lost 4 bases, and 18 bases lay between the germline ends. The germline V gene encodes CDR1 MNHEY and CDR2 SMNVEV (reference sequence). The DNA of the CDR3 is TGTGCCAGCAGAGACCCGGCCGGGGTGACCACTGAAGCTTTCTTT. Encoded protein: CASRDPAGVTTEAFF.

This clonotype was found a few times. The genes are TRBV11-1 and TRBJ1-2, with 12 bases lining up with TRBD1. This CDR3 has 14 amino acids. Per germline, CDR1 SGHAT and CDR2 FQDESV (reference sequence). V gave up 3 bases and J gave up 7 bases; unmatched junction bases: 3. The DNA for the CDR3 is TGTGCCAGCAGCTTCGGGACAGGGGGCTTTGGCTACACCTTC. Translation gives CASSFGTGGFGYTF.

This chain uses TRBV12-3 or TRBV12-4 with TRBJ1-1, with D possibly TRBD1 on 5 matching bases. This CDR3 region has 12 residues. With 4 bases removed from V and 4 bases from J, the gap between germline ends came to 7 bases. The CDR3, as DNA: TGTGCCAGCAGTTGGGGGGGCACTGAAGCTTTCTTT. Its protein product is CASSWGGTEAFF.

The chain carries TRBV7-2 and TRBJ2-6, with a tentative D call TRBD1 (6 bases). V was pared by 5 bases and J by 0 bases, with 14 bases between. Germline values: CDR1 SGHTA, CDR2 FQGNSA. This CDR3 is 17 amino acids long. CDR3 sequence reads: CASSAQGRSSGANVLTF. CDR3 bases: TGTGCCAGCAGCGCGCAGGGGCGCAGCTCTGGGGCCAACGTCCTGACTTTC.

This chain links TRBV20-1 with TRBJ1-4; tentatively, D is TRBD1 (5 bases). This CDR3 comprises 14 residues. Between the trimmed V and J ends, which lost 1 base and 6 bases, there was a span of 12 bases. The germline gives CDR1 DFQATT, CDR2 SNEGSKA (reference sequence). As DNA, the CDR3 is TGCAGTGCTAGAGGGCGGGGGTATTATGAAAAACTGTTTTTT. Encoded protein: CSARGRGYYEKLFF.

The genes are TRBV28 and TRBJ2-5; TRBD2 matches 11 bases. This CDR3 region has 14 residues. The germline CDR1 and CDR2 sequences are MDHEN and SYDVKM. V shed 7 bases and J 1 base; nucleotides not matched to a gene: 2. Here the CDR3 DNA reads TGTGCCAGCATTAGCGGGGGGGCCCAAGAGACCCAGTACTTC. Its protein is CASISGGAQETQYF.

This clonotype counts as medium-sized. The rearrangement links TRBV12-3 or TRBV12-4 to TRBJ1-6; perhaps TRBD1 as D (5 bases). The CDR3 is 13 residues long. With 8 bases removed from V and 7 bases from J, the gap between germline ends came to 12 bases. DNA of the CDR3: TGTGCCAGCGGCGGGACCGAAAATTCACCCCTCCACTTT. Protein: CASGGTENSPLHF.

V is TRBV28 and J is TRBJ1-1; D gene ambiguous. The CDR3 runs to 13 residues. Trimming pared 7 bases from V and 3 bases from J, leaving 12 bases between. CDR1 is MDHEN, CDR2 SYDVKM, per germline. CDR3 amino acids: CASTLHRDTEAFF. The CDR3 region has the DNA TGTGCCAGCACCCTACACCGGGACACTGAAGCTTTCTTT.

V usage is TRBV12-3 or TRBV12-4 and J usage is TRBJ1-1; no clear D. This CDR3 has 13 amino acids. V lost 6 bases to trimming and J lost 0 bases, with 8 bases between them. The CDR3, as DNA: TGTGCCAGCAGCGACATGCTGAACACTGAAGCTTTCTTT. Amino acids: CASSDMLNTEAFF.

This clonotype was detected only a few times. The chain combines TRBV18 with TRBJ2-7; D might be TRBD2 (6 bases). This CDR3 region has 16 residues. V lost 2 bases and J 0 bases, leaving 14 bases between the germline ends. Germline assignment: CDR1 KGHSH and CDR2 LQKENI. DNA of the CDR3: TGTGCCAGCTCACCAGACCGGGAGACCAGCTCCTACGAGCAGTACTTC. It is translated as CASSPDRETSSYEQYF. The full variable domain, with the rest looked up from reference TRBV18 and TRBJ2-7, is NAGVMQNPRHLVRRRGQEARLRCSPMKGHSHVYWYRQLPEEGLKFMVYLQKENIIDESGMPKERFSAEFPKEGPSILRIQQVVRGDSAAYFCASSPDRETSSYEQYFGPGTRLTVT.

This clonotype appeared a few times. J is TRBJ1-1 and V is TRBV2; D unclear. The CDR3 covers 15 residues. The V gene's germline CDR1 is SNHLY and CDR2 FYNNEI. V was clipped by 7 bases and J by 1 base, with 16 bases between them. The CDR3 sequence is CASKEARLGNTEAFF. The CDR3 nucleotides read TGTGCCAGCAAAGAGGCGCGCTTGGGGAACACTGAAGCTTTCTTT.

This clonotype occurred many times. This chain links TRBV4-1 with TRBJ2-5; D remains unclear. V was pared by 5 bases and J by 5 bases, with 12 bases between. CDR3 length equals 13 residues. CDR1 and CDR2 from the germline V gene are MGHRA and YSYEKL. Written as DNA, the CDR3 is TGCGCCAGCAGCGGGTTGTCTACCGAGACCCAGTACTTC. This sequence encodes CASSGLSTETQYF.

The rearrangement links TRBV3-1 to TRBJ2-7; 9 bases match TRBD1. V was clipped by 7 bases and J by 3 bases; unmatched bases: 7. CDR3 size: 14 residues. From germline, CDR1 is LGHDT and CDR2 YNNKEL (reference sequence). CDR3 DNA: TGTGCCAGCACCCCGGGACAGGGTTTCTACGAGCAGTACTTC. Its translation is CASTPGQGFYEQYF.

This clonotype was detected a few times. The chain employs TRBV20-1 and TRBJ2-1; 8 bases map to TRBD1. CDR3 length equals 14 residues. Germline V gene lookup returns CDR1 DFQATT and CDR2 SNEGSKA (reference sequence). V shed 5 bases, J shed 9 bases, and the junction held 12 bases outside the gene matches. The CDR3 sequence is CSADGQGVGVEQFF. The CDR3 DNA reads as TGCAGTGCTGATGGACAGGGCGTCGGGGTTGAGCAGTTCTTC.

The rearrangement uses TRBV30 and TRBJ1-5, with D possibly TRBD1 on 5 matching bases. CDR3 length equals 14 residues. CDR1 is GTSNPN and CDR2 is SVGIG in the germline V gene (reference sequence). The germline V and J ends were trimmed by 2 bases and 4 bases, with 12 bases remaining between them. The CDR3 sequence: CAWSPGTDNQPQHF. The CDR3 region has the DNA TGTGCCTGGAGTCCCGGGACGGATAATCAGCCCCAGCATTTT.

This chain joins TRBV7-9 and TRBJ2-7; weak D call: TRBD2 (6 bases). The germline V gene has CDR1 SEHNR and CDR2 FQNEAQ (reference sequence). The CDR3 totals 14 residues. With 4 bases removed from V and 4 bases from J, the gap between germline ends came to 14 bases. The CDR3 DNA reads TGTGCCAGCAGCTCACTAGCATTTTGGTACGAGCAGTACTTC. It yields the protein CASSSLAFWYEQYF.

The chain recombines TRBV5-1 with TRBJ1-2; D is unclear. Germline V lookup: CDR1 SGHRS, CDR2 YFSETQ. V was shortened by 5 bases and J by 6 bases, with 11 bases between the two germline ends. The CDR3 has 12 residues. CDR3 in amino acids: CASRGFYDGYTF. The DNA for the CDR3 is TGCGCCAGCAGGGGATTCTATGATGGCTACACCTTC.

This clonotype was seen a handful of times. This chain joins TRBV20-1 and TRBJ2-1; 8 bases are a match to TRBD2. Germline CDR1 and CDR2: DFQATT and SNEGSKA (reference sequence). This CDR3 comprises 16 residues. The V and J ends lost 0 bases and 7 bases, in that order; junction bases with no gene match: 11. In DNA, the CDR3 is TGCAGTGCTAGAGATCCGAGTAGCGGCGGGGGGAATGAGCAGTTCTTC. It is translated as CSARDPSSGGGNEQFF.